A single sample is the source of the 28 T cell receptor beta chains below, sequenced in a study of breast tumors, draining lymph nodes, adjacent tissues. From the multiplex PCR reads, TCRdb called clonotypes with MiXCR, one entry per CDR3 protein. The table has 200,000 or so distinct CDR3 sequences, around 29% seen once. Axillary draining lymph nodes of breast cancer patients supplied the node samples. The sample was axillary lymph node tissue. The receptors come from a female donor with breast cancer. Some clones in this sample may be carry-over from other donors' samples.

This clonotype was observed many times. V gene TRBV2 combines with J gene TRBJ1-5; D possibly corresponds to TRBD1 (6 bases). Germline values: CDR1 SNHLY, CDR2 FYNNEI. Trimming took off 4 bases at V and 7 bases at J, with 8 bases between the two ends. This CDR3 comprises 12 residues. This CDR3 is CASSVTGQPQHF. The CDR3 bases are TGTGCCAGCAGTGTAACAGGGCAGCCCCAGCATTTT.

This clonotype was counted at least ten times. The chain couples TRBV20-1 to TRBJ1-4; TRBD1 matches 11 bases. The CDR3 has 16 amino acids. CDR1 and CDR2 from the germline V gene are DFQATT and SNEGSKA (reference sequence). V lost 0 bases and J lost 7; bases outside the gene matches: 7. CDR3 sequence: CSARDLDRGPGEKLFF. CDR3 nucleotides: TGCAGTGCTAGAGACCTGGACAGGGGGCCAGGTGAAAAACTGTTTTTT.

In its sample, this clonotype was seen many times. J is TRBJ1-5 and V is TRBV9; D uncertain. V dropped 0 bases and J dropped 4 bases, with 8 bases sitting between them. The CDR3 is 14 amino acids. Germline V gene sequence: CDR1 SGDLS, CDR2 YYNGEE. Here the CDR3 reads CASSVDGLNQPQHF. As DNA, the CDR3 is TGTGCCAGCAGCGTAGACGGATTAAATCAGCCCCAGCATTTT.

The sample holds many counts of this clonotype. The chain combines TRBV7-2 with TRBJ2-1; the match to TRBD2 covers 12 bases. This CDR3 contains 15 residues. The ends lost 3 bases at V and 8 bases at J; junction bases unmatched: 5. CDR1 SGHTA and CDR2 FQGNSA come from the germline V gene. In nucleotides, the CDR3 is TGTGCCAGCAGCTTGACTAGCGGGAGACTGGATGAGCAGTTCTTC. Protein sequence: CASSLTSGRLDEQFF.

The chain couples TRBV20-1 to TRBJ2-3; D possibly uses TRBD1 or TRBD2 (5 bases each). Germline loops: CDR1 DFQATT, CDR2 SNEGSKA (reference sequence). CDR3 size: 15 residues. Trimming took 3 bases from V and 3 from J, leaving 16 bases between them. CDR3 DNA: TGCAGTGCTAGGAGGGACGTCAAACGAACAGATACGCAGTATTTT. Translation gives CSARRDVKRTDTQYF.

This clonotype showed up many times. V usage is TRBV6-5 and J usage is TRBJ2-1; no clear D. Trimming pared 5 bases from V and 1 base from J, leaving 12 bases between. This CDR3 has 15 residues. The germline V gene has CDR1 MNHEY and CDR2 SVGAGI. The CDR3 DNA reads TGTGCCAGCAGTCCCGGCTGGAGTTCCTACAATGAGCAGTTCTTC. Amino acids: CASSPGWSSYNEQFF.

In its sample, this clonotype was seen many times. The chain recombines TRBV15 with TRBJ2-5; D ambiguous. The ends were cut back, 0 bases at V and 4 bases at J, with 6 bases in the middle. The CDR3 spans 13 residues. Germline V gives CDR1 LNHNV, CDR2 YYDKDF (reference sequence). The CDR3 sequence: CATSRDVGETQYF. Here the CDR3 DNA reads TGTGCCACCAGCAGAGATGTGGGAGAGACCCAGTACTTC.

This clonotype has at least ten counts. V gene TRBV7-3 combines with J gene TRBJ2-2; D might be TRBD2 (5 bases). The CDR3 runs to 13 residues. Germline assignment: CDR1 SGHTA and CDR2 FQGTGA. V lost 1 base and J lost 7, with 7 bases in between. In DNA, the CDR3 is TGTGCCAGCAGCTTAAAGAGGGACGGGGAGCTGTTTTTT. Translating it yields CASSLKRDGELFF.

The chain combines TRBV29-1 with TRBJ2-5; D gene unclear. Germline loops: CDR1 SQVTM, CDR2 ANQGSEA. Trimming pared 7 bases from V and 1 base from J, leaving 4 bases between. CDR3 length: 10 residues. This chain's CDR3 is CSGLQETQYF. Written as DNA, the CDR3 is TGCAGCGGGCTCCAAGAGACCCAGTACTTC.

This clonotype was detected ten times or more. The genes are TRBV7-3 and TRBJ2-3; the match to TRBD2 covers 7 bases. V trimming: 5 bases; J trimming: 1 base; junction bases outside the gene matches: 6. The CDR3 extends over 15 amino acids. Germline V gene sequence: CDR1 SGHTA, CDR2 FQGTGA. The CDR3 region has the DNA TGTGCCAGCAGCGCTACTAGCGTCCGCACAGATACGCAGTATTTT. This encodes CASSATSVRTDTQYF.

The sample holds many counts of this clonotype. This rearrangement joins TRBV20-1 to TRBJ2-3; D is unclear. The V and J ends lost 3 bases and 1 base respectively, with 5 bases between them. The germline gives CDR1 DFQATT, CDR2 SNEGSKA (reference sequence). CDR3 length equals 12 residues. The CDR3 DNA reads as TGCAGTGCTAGTGTGGGCACAGATACGCAGTATTTT. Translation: CSASVGTDTQYF.

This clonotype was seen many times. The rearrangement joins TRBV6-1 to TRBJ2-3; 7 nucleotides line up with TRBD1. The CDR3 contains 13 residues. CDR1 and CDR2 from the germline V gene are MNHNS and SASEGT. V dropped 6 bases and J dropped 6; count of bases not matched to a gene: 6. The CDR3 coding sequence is TGTGCCAGCAGGTCTACAGGGGAGGATACGCAGTATTTT. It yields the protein CASRSTGEDTQYF.

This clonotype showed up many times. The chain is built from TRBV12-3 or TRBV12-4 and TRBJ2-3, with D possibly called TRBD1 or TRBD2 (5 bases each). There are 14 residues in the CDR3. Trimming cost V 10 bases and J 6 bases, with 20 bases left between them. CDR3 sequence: CAISTGTKLDTQYF. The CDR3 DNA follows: TGTGCCATATCTACCGGGACCAAATTGGATACGCAGTATTTT.

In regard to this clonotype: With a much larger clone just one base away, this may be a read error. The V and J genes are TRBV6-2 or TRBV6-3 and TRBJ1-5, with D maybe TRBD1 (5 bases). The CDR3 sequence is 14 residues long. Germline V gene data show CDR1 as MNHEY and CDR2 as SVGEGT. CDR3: CASSHSGSNQPQHF. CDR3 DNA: TGTGCCAGCAGTCACTCAGGGAGCAATCAGCCCCAGCATTTT.

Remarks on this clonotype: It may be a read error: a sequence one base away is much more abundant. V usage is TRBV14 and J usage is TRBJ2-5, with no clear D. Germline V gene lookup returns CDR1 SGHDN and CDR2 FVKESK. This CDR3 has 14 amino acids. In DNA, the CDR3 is TGTGCCGGCAGCCAAGTTCGTCAGCAAGAGACCCAGTACTTC. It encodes CAGSQVRQQETQYF.

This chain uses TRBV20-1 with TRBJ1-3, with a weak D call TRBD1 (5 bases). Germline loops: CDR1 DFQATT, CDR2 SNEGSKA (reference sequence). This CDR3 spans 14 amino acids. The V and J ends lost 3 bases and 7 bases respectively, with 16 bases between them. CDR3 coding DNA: TGCAGTGCTAGCGGGGCGGGTACGTGGAACACCATATATTTT. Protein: CSASGAGTWNTIYF.

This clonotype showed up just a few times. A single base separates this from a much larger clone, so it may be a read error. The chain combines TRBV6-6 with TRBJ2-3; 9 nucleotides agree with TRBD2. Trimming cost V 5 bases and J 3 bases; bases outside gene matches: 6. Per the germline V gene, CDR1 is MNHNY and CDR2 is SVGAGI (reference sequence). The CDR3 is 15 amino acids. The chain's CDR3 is CASSHQRGETDTQYF. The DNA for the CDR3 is TGTGCCAGCAGTCATCAGCGGGGGGAGACAGATACGCAGTATTTT.

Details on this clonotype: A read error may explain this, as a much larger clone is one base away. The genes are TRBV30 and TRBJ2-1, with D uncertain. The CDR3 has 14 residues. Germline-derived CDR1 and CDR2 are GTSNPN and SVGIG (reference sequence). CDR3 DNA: TGTGCCTGGAGTACAGCGAACACCTACAATGGGCAGTTCTTC. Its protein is CAWSTANTYNGQFF. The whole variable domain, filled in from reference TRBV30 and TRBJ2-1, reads SQTIHQWPATLVQPVGSPLSLECTVEGTSNPNLYWYRQAAGRGLQLLFYSVGIGQISSEVPQNLSASRPQDRQFILSSKKLLLSDSGFYLCAWSTANTYNGQFFGPGTRLTVL.

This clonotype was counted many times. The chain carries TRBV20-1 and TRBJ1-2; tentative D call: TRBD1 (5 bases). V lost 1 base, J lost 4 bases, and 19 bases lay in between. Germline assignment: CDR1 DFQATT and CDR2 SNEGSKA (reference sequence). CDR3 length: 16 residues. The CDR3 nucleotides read TGCAGTGCTAGAGGTGAGGCCAGGGATCGGTCCTATGGCTACACCTTC. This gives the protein CSARGEARDRSYGYTF.

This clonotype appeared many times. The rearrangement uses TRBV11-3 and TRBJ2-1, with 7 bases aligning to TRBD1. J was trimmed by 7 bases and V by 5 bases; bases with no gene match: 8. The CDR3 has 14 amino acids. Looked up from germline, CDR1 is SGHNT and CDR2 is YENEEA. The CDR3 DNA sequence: TGTGCCAGCAGCATTGACAGGGTAAGGAATGAGCAGTTCTTC. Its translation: CASSIDRVRNEQFF.

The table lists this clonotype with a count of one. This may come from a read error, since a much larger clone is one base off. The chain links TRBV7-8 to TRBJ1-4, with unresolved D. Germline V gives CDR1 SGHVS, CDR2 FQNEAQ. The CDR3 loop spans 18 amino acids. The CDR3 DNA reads TGTGCCTGCAGCTTAAAGGCCCCCGGGTGGTCAGCTAATGAAAAACTGTTTTTT. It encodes CACSLKAPGWSANEKLFF.

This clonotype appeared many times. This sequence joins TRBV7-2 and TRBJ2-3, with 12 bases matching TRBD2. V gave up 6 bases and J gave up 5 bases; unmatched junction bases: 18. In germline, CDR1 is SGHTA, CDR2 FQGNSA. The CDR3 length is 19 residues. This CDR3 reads CASRGGSALAGGGIDTQYF. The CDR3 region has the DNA TGTGCCAGCAGAGGCGGGAGCGCACTAGCGGGAGGTGGAATAGATACGCAGTATTTT.

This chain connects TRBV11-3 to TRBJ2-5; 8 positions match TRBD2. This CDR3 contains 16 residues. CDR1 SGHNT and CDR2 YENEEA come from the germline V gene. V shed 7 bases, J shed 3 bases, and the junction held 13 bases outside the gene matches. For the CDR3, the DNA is TGTGCCAGCAACCTTCCCCGGGGGGGGGAAGAAGAGACCCAGTACTTC. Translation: CASNLPRGGEEETQYF. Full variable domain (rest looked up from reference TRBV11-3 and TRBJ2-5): EAGVVQSPRYKIIEKKQPVAFWCNPISGHNTLYWYLQNLGQGPELLIRYENEEAVDDSQLPKDRFSAERLKGVDSTLKIQPAELGDSAVYLCASNLPRGGEEETQYFGPGTRLLVL.

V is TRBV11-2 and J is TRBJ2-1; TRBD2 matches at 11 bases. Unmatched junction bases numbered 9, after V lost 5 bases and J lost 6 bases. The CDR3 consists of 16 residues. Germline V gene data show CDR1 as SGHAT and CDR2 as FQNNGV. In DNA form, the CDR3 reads TGTGCCAGCAGCCTTCTCCTAGCGGGGGGCCTCAATGAGCAGTTCTTC. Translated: CASSLLLAGGLNEQFF.

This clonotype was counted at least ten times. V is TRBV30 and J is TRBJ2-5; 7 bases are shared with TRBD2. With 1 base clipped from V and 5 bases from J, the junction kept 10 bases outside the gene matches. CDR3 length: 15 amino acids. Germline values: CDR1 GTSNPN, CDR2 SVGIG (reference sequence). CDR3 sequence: CAWSGSYSSGETQYF. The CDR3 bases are TGTGCCTGGAGTGGAAGTTATTCTAGCGGCGAGACCCAGTACTTC. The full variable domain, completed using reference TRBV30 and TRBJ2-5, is SQTIHQWPATLVQPVGSPLSLECTVEGTSNPNLYWYRQAAGRGLQLLFYSVGIGQISSEVPQNLSASRPQDRQFILSSKKLLLSDSGFYLCAWSGSYSSGETQYFGPGTRLLVL.

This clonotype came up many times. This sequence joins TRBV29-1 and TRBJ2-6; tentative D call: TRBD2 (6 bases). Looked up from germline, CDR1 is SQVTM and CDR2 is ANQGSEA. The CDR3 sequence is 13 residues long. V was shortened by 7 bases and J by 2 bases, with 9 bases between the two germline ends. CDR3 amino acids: CSAGGTGANVLTF. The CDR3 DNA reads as TGCAGCGCCGGGGGAACTGGGGCCAACGTCCTGACTTTC. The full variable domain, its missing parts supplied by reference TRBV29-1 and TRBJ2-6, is SAVISQKPSRDICQRGTSLTIQCQVDSQVTMMFWYRQQPGQSLTLIATANQGSEATYESGFVIDKFPISRPNLTFSTLTVSNMSPEDSSIYLCSAGGTGANVLTFGAGSRLTVL.

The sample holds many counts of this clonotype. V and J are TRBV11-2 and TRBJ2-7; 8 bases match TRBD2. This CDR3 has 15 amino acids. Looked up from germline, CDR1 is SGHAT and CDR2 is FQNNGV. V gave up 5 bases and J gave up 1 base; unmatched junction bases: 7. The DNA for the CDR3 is TGTGCCAGCAGCCCTCGGCGGGGGGTTTCCTACGAGCAGTACTTC. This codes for CASSPRRGVSYEQYF.

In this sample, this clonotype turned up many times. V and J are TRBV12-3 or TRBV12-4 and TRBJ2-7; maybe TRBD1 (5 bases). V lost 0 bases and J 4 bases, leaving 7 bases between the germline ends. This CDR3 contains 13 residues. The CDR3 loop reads CASSLARTYEQYF. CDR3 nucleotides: TGTGCCAGCAGTTTAGCGAGGACATACGAGCAGTACTTC.